What follows are 9 T cell receptor beta chains derived from one specimen sequenced in a study of blood T cells in healthy people across ages. Sample-barcoded 5' priming and a J-beta primer mix drove a second PCR of roughly 6 to 12 cycles. TCRdb called the 5' RACE reads again in MiXCR, with one record for every CDR3 protein. The sample has hundreds of thousands of distinct CDR3 sequences; about 53% are singletons. What was sequenced was blood. Every receptor here comes from a man aged 60-69 years in good health.

The V and J genes are TRBV27 and TRBJ2-5; no firm D call. With 8 bases removed from V and 0 bases from J, the gap between germline ends came to 10 bases. The length of the CDR3 is 13 residues. The germline CDR1 and CDR2 sequences are MNHEY and SMNVEV (reference sequence). The DNA for the CDR3 is TGTGCCAGCCAAAGGACCAACCAAGAGACCCAGTACTTC. It yields the protein CASQRTNQETQYF.

There are a few counts of this clonotype. CDR3 in DNA: TGTGCCAGCTCACCAAGGCTCGGAGGGGAGTCGCTGGATGGCTACACCTTC. Encoded protein: CASSPRLGGESLDGYTF. V gene TRBV18 combines with J gene TRBJ1-2; D is possibly TRBD1 (5 bases). The V end was cut by 2 bases, the J end by 6 bases, with 22 bases between. Germline CDR1 KGHSH, CDR2 LQKENI. The CDR3 is made up of 17 amino acids.

CDR3 in DNA: TGCAGTGCTACTCGAGGGGAAGAGACCCAGTACTTC. It yields the protein CSATRGEETQYF. The rearrangement links TRBV20-1 to TRBJ2-5, with D perhaps assigned TRBD1 or TRBD2 (5 bases each). Germline CDR1 is DFQATT and CDR2 is SNEGSKA (reference sequence). This CDR3 has 12 amino acids. V was shortened by 4 bases and J by 3 bases, with 9 bases between the two germline ends.

The chain employs TRBV9 and TRBJ2-5, with a possible D match to TRBD1 (6 bases). V was cut by 4 bases and J by 11 bases, with 21 bases left in between. The CDR3 spans 14 residues. Germline values: CDR1 SGDLS, CDR2 YYNGEE. The CDR3 DNA reads TGTGCCAGCAGCCCCCGGGACACAAACAATGAGCAGTACTTC. It yields the protein CASSPRDTNNEQYF.

The V gene is TRBV2, the J gene TRBJ2-5; 12 nucleotides agree with TRBD2. The CDR3 runs to 14 residues. With V trimmed by 6 bases and J by 11 bases, 10 bases remained unmatched. Looked up from germline, CDR1 is SNHLY and CDR2 is FYNNEI. CDR3 sequence (DNA): TGTGCCAGCAGCCCGCTAGCGGGGGGGACAGTGCAGTACTTC. Translated: CASSPLAGGTVQYF.

The chain links TRBV6-1 to TRBJ2-3; D unclear. CDR3 size: 14 residues. V dropped 5 bases and J dropped 3 bases, with 12 bases sitting between them. Germline V gene sequence: CDR1 MNHNS, CDR2 SASEGT. This CDR3 is CASSWADPTDTQYF. The CDR3 DNA is TGTGCCAGCAGTTGGGCAGATCCTACAGATACGCAGTATTTT.

The rearrangement links TRBV27 to TRBJ1-6; D unclear. V lost 0 bases to trimming and J lost 13 bases, with 10 bases between them. CDR1 and CDR2 from the germline V gene are MNHEY and SMNVEV (reference sequence). The CDR3 spans 13 residues. Here the CDR3 reads CASSLSLRGPLHF. The CDR3 nucleotides are TGTGCCAGCAGTTTATCGCTTCGCGGGCCCCTCCACTTT.

The V and J genes are TRBV9 and TRBJ1-1; tentatively, D is TRBD1 (5 bases). This CDR3 has 18 residues. Trimming took off 0 bases at V and 1 base at J, with 19 bases between the two ends. Germline V gene lookup returns CDR1 SGDLS and CDR2 YYNGEE. The CDR3 bases are TGTGCCAGCAGCGTAGAACTCCGAACGGGACGGACGAACACTGAAGCTTTCTTT. Encoded protein: CASSVELRTGRTNTEAFF. The whole variable domain, remainder taken from reference TRBV9 and TRBJ1-1, is DSGVTQTPKHLITATGQRVTLRCSPRSGDLSVYWYQQSLDQGLQFLIQYYNGEERAKGNILERFSAQQFPDLHSELNLSSLELGDSALYFCASSVELRTGRTNTEAFFGQGTRLTVV.

V usage is TRBV20-1 and J usage is TRBJ1-4; 8 nucleotides match TRBD1. This CDR3 region has 14 residues. The V and J ends lost 5 bases and 3 bases, in that order; junction bases with no gene match: 5. Germline V gene lookup returns CDR1 DFQATT and CDR2 SNEGSKA (reference sequence). CDR3 bases: TGCAGTGCTGCGCCAGGGGGCCCTAATGAAAAACTGTTTTTT. It specifies CSAAPGGPNEKLFF.